The 9 T cell receptor beta chains reported below all come from one sample, sequenced in a study of blood T cell repertoires in COVID-19. Only in-frame clones appear in the TCRdb table, and some are missing; sequencing was by immunoSEQ multiplex PCR. The table has 180,000 or so clones, more than 75% seen once. Material for sequencing was PBMCs or T cells enriched from blood (not recorded which). The receptors shown here come from a man in his sixties who had been exposed to COVID-19.

Here the CDR3 reads CASSTLGLAGNEQFF. CDR3 nucleotide sequence: TGTGCCAGCAGCACTCTAGGACTAGCGGGCAATGAGCAGTTCTTC. This chain links TRBV5-4 with TRBJ2-1; 11 nucleotides agree with TRBD2. CDR3 size: 15 residues. V was clipped by 4 bases and J by 6 bases; unmatched bases: 6. Germline V lookup: CDR1 SGHNT, CDR2 YYREEE (reference sequence). The full variable domain, rest sourced from reference TRBV5-4 and TRBJ2-1, is ETGVTQSPTHLIKTRGQQVTLRCSSQSGHNTVSWYQQALGQGPQFIFQYYREEENGRGNFPPRFSGLQFPNYSSELNVNALELDDSALYLCASSTLGLAGNEQFFGPGTRLTVL.

The chain is built from TRBV28 and TRBJ1-2; D is undetermined. This CDR3 has 12 residues. Trimming took off 4 bases at V and 3 bases at J, with 6 bases between the two ends. Looked up from germline, CDR1 is MDHEN and CDR2 is SYDVKM. The CDR3 protein is CASSSLDYGYTF. In DNA form, the CDR3 reads TGTGCCAGCAGTTCGCTAGACTATGGCTACACCTTC.

The rearrangement links TRBV9 to TRBJ2-7, with D tentatively TRBD2 (6 bases). The germline V gene encodes CDR1 SGDLS and CDR2 YYNGEE. The CDR3 has 14 residues. The V and J ends lost 0 bases and 0 bases respectively, with 7 bases between them. For the CDR3, the DNA is TGTGCCAGCAGCGTAGTCGGGAGCTCCTACGAGCAGTACTTC. Translation: CASSVVGSSYEQYF.

V usage is TRBV11-3 and J usage is TRBJ2-1; TRBD2 aligns across 10 bases. Per the germline V gene, CDR1 is SGHNT and CDR2 is YENEEA. Trimming removed 5 bases from V and 9 bases from J; junction bases left unmatched: 10. This CDR3 comprises 15 residues. CDR3 DNA: TGTGCCAGCAGCCCTGCCCTAGCGGGAGCCACTGAGCAGTTCTTC. This gives the protein CASSPALAGATEQFF. Full variable domain (outside the CDR3, taken from reference TRBV11-3 and TRBJ2-1): EAGVVQSPRYKIIEKKQPVAFWCNPISGHNTLYWYLQNLGQGPELLIRYENEEAVDDSQLPKDRFSAERLKGVDSTLKIQPAELGDSAVYLCASSPALAGATEQFFGPGTRLTVL.

CDR3 protein: CSVQDRGEQYF. For the CDR3, the DNA is TGCAGCGTCCAAGACAGGGGCGAGCAGTACTTC. This chain connects TRBV29-1 to TRBJ2-7; 8 nucleotides line up with TRBD1. After removal of 6 bases from V and 6 bases from J, the junction contained 4 bases not matched to a gene. Per germline, CDR1 SQVTM and CDR2 ANQGSEA. This CDR3 has 11 amino acids.

The V call is TRBV30, the J call TRBJ1-1; maybe TRBD1 (5 bases). Germline V lookup: CDR1 GTSNPN, CDR2 SVGIG (reference sequence). The ends were cut back, 0 bases at V and 4 bases at J, with 18 bases in the middle. The CDR3 sequence is 16 residues long. The CDR3 coding sequence is TGTGCCTGGAGTGTAGGAGGGCTTGGGGGGGGCACTGAAGCTTTCTTT. Encoded protein: CAWSVGGLGGGTEAFF.

The rearrangement uses TRBV2 and TRBJ1-2; D gene uncertain. The V end lost 7 bases, the J end lost 8 bases, and 20 bases lay between the germline ends. The CDR3 length is 14 residues. The germline V gene encodes CDR1 SNHLY and CDR2 FYNNEI. CDR3 residues: CASNPDLSRGGYTF. As DNA, the CDR3 is TGTGCCAGCAATCCAGACTTAAGCAGAGGAGGCTACACCTTC.

The CDR3 DNA follows: TGTGCTAGTGGCTTTGGGACAGGGGGTACTGAAGCTTTCTTT. It is translated as CASGFGTGGTEAFF. The V and J genes are TRBV12-5 and TRBJ1-1, with TRBD1 identical over 11 bases. Per the germline V gene, CDR1 is LGHNT and CDR2 is FRNRAP. The CDR3 extends over 14 amino acids. The ends lost 6 bases at V and 5 bases at J; junction bases unmatched: 5.

The CDR3 here is CASSSGTGGSWEQYF. CDR3 nucleotides: TGTGCCAGCAGCAGTGGGACAGGGGGCTCGTGGGAGCAGTACTTC. The rearrangement joins TRBV7-7 to TRBJ2-7, with 12 bases matching TRBD1. V shed 5 bases and J 7 bases; nucleotides not matched to a gene: 9. This CDR3 contains 15 residues. Germline V gives CDR1 SSHAT, CDR2 FNYEAQ (reference sequence).